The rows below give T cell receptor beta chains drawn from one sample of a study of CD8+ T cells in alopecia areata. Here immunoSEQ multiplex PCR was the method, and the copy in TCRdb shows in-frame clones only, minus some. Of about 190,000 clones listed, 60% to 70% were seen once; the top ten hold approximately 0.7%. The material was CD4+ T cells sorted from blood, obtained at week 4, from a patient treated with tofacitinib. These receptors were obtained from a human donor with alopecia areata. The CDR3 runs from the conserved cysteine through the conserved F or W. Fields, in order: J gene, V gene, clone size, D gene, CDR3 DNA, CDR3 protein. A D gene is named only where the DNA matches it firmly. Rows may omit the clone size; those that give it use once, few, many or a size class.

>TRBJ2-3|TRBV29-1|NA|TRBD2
TGCAGCGCCTTGCCCTGGACTAGCGGGAAGATAGATACGCAGTATTTT
CSALPWTSGKIDTQYF
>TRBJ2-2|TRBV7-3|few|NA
TGTGCCAGCAGCTTATATGCAGGCCGTGGGACCGGGGAGCTGTTTTTT
CASSLYAGRGTGELFF
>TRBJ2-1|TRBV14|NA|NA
TGTGCCAGCAGCCCAAATCAAGGGCAGCCCCTCACAATGAAGCAGTTCTTC
CASSPNQGQPLTMKQFF
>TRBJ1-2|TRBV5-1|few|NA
TGCGCCAGCAGCCCGGACGGGGGCGGGGGCTACACCTTC
CASSPDGGGGYTF
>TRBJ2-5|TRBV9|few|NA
TGTGCCAGCAGCTCCAGAGAGACCCAGTACTTC
CASSSRETQYF
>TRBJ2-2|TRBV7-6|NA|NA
TGTGCCAGCAGCTTAGATGAGTCCGGGGAGCTGTTTTTT
CASSLDESGELFF
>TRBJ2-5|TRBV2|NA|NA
TGTGCCAGCAGTCCTACGGGACGGCTCCAAGAGACCCAGTACTTC
CASSPTGRLQETQYF
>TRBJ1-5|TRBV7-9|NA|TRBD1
TGTGCCAGCAGCTCGACAGGGGACGGTCAGCCCCAGCATTTT
CASSSTGDGQPQHF
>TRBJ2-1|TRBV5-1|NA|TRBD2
TGCGCCAGCAGCTTGGTAGCGGGTCGCTGGGGAAATGAGCAGTTCTTC
CASSLVAGRWGNEQFF
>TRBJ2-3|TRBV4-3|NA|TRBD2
TGCGCCAGCAGCCAAGATTGGGGACTAGCGGGTAGCACAGATACGCAGTATTTT
CASSQDWGLAGSTDTQYF
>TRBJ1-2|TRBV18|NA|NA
TGTGCCAGCTCCCCCACGACAGAGAACTATGGCTACACCTTC
CASSPTTENYGYTF
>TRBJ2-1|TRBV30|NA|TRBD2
TGTGCCTGGAGTGTGGGACTAGCGGGAGCAGTGAATGAGCAGTTCTTC
CAWSVGLAGAVNEQFF
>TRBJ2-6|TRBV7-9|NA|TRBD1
TGTGCCAGCAGCTTAAAAGCCCTAACAGGGGTTGGGGCCAACGTCCTGACTTTC
CASSLKALTGVGANVLTF
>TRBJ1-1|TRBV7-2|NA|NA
TGTGCCAGCAGCCCCCCAGGGAACACTGAAGCTTTCTTT
CASSPPGNTEAFF
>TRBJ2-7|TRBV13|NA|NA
TGTGCCAGCAGCGCCGGCGGGGAGAGCTCCTACGAGCAGTACTTC
CASSAGGESSYEQYF
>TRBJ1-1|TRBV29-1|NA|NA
TGCAGCGTTGAGGCGGGGGGCCACACTGAAGCTTTCTTT
CSVEAGGHTEAFF
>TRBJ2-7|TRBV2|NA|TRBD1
TGTGCCAGTAGATCACAGGGGGTAGCTGGCTACGAGCAGTACTTC
CASRSQGVAGYEQYF
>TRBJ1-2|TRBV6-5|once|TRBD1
TGTGCCAGCAGCCGCGGACAGGGCGGCTATGGCTACACCTTC
CASSRGQGGYGYTF
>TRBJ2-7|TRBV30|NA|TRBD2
TGTGCCTGGAGACCCGCGGGACTAGCGGCCTACGAGCAGTACTTC
CAWRPAGLAAYEQYF
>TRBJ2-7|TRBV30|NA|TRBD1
TGTGCCTGGAAGAGGGGGCTTCGGTACGAGCAGTACTTC
CAWKRGLRYEQYF
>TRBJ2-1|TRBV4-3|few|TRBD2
TGCGCCAGCAGCCAACATCGGGGCGGGAGGGGGTACAATGAGCAGTTCTTC
CASSQHRGGRGYNEQFF
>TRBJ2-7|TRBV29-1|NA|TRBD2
TGCAGCGTTGGGGATAGCGGGTATGGCTACGAGCAGTACTTC
CSVGDSGYGYEQYF
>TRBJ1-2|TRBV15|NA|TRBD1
TGTGCCACCCGACGTGACAGGGGCGTTAGCTATGGCTACACCTTC
CATRRDRGVSYGYTF
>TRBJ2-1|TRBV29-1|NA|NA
TGCAGCGTGCTCGGACTCGCCTCCTACAATGAGCAGTTCTTC
CSVLGLASYNEQFF
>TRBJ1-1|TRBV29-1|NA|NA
TGCAGCGTTGACGTCCTCGTATTT
CSVDVLVF
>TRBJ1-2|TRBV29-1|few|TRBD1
TGCAGCGTTGAAAGGGACAGGGCTGGCTACACCTTC
CSVERDRAGYTF
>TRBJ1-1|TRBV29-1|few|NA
TGCAGCGTTGAACGGAGACTCATGAACACTGAAGCTTTCTTT
CSVERRLMNTEAFF
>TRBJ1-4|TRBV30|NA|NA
TGTGCCTGGAGTGTTGGAACTAATGAAAAACTGTTTTTT
CAWSVGTNEKLFF
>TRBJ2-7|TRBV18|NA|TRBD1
TGTGCCAGTTCGCTGACAGGGGGCGAGGCCGAGCAGTACTTC
CASSLTGGEAEQYF
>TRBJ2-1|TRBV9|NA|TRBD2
TGTGCCAGCAGCGCCTACGCTAGCGGATCTTACAATGAGCAGTTCTTC
CASSAYASGSYNEQFF
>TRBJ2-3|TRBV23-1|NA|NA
TGCGCCAGCAGTCATTTCGTAGGGGTGTGGGGAGATACGCAGTATTTT
CASSHFVGVWGDTQYF
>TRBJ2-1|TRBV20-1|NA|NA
TGCAGTGCTAGAACGAAGGGGGATCGGTTCTTC
CSARTKGDRFF
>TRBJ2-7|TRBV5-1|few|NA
TGCGCCAGCAGCTTGGGGAGCTCCTACGAGCAGTACTTC
CASSLGSSYEQYF
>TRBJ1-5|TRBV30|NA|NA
TGTGCCTGGAGTTCTCCCGGGACGGGGGAGGGACAGCCCCAGCATTTT
CAWSSPGTGEGQPQHF
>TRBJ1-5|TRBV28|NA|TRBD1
TGTGCCAGCAGGACTGGACAGGCCAAAAATCAGCCCCAGCATTTT
CASRTGQAKNQPQHF
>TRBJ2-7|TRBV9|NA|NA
TGTGCCAGCAGCCCCTCGGGTGAGGGCGAGCAGTACTTC
CASSPSGEGEQYF
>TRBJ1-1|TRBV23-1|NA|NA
TGCGCCAGCAGACTCAGCCTGAAAGCTTTCTTT
CASRLSLKAFF
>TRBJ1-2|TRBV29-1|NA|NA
TGCAGCGTAGCTGGGACGGATGGCTACACCTTC
CSVAGTDGYTF
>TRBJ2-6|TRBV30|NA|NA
TGTGCCTGGGTATCTGGGGCCAACGTCCTGACTTTC
CAWVSGANVLTF
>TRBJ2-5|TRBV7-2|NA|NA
TGTGCCAGCAGCTATCAGGAGACCCAGTACTTC
CASSYQETQYF
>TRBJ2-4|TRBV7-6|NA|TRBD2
TGTGCCAGCAGCCAGGGGCGGGGGGCGCGGAACATTCAGTACTTC
CASSQGRGARNIQYF
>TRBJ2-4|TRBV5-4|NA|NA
TGTGCCACCCGTGAGGGGTGGGGGGAAAACATTCAGTACTTC
CATREGWGENIQYF
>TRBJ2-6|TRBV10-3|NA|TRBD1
TGTGCCATCAGTGAGTCGTTAGGGACAGGGGCATCTGGGGCCAACGTCCTGACTTTC
CAISESLGTGASGANVLTF
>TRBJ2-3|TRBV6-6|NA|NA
TGTGCCAGCAGACTCGAGGCGGTCAGCACAGATACGCAGTATTTT
CASRLEAVSTDTQYF
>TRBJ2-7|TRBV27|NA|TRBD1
TGTGCCAGCAGAAAGACAGGGCGCTACGAGCAGTACTTC
CASRKTGRYEQYF
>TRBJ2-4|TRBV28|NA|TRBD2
TGTGCCAGCAGTCTTAGCGGGAGGGCCTCGAACATTCAGTACTTC
CASSLSGRASNIQYF
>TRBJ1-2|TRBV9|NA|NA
TGTGCCAGCAGTCCTGGGGGCAGCTATGGCTACACCTTC
CASSPGGSYGYTF